These 5 T cell receptor beta chains were all obtained from the same sample, sequenced in a study of blood T cell repertoires in COVID-19. Measured with immunoSEQ multiplex PCR; TCRdb has only the in-frame clones, and not every one. Among 200,000 to 250,000 clones, approximately 86% were seen once, and the ten largest hold about 3.8%. The sequencing sample was made of PBMCs or T cells enriched from blood (not recorded which). Every receptor here comes from a woman in her thirties or forties with acute COVID-19.

The rearrangement uses TRBV10-1 and TRBJ2-2; 8 positions agree with TRBD2. The CDR3 length is 13 residues. CDR1 is WNHNN, CDR2 SYGVQD, per germline (reference sequence). V shed 7 bases, J shed 3 bases, and the junction held 1 base outside the gene matches. The CDR3 bases are TGCGCCAGCAAAGCGGGAGACACCGGGGAGCTGTTTTTT. It specifies CASKAGDTGELFF.

The sample holds a few counts of this clone. This chain's CDR3 is CASSGTGHTDTQYF. The CDR3 bases are TGCGCCAGCAGCGGGACAGGCCACACAGATACGCAGTATTTT. The chain recombines TRBV5-1 with TRBJ2-3; 8 nucleotides line up with TRBD1. V lost 4 bases, J lost 2 bases, and 3 bases stayed unmatched. This CDR3 has 14 amino acids. Germline CDR1 SGHRS, CDR2 YFSETQ.

The V gene is TRBV2, the J gene TRBJ1-2; D unclear. Trimming stripped 6 bases from V and 8 bases from J, with 16 bases between. Germline CDR1 reads SNHLY; CDR2 reads FYNNEI. The CDR3 runs 13 residues. The CDR3 protein is CASSAALTRGYTF. The CDR3 bases are TGTGCCAGCAGCGCGGCATTGACGCGGGGCTACACCTTC.

The V gene is TRBV9, the J gene TRBJ2-3, with a tentative D call TRBD2 (5 bases). V lost 0 bases and J lost 0, with 14 bases in between. Germline V gives CDR1 SGDLS, CDR2 YYNGEE. The CDR3 totals 17 residues. The DNA of the CDR3 is TGTGCCAGCAGCGTAGCCGGACTTTCACGTAGCACAGATACGCAGTATTTT. Residues: CASSVAGLSRSTDTQYF.

The chain has TRBV28 and TRBJ1-6; 7 bases align to TRBD1. Unmatched junction bases numbered 8, after V lost 5 bases and J lost 7 bases. There are 15 residues in the CDR3. The germline V gene has CDR1 MDHEN and CDR2 SYDVKM. The CDR3 loop is CASSGTVRPNSPLHF. The CDR3 DNA reads as TGTGCCAGCAGTGGGACAGTTCGTCCGAATTCACCCCTCCACTTT.